The clone carrying this TCR beta chain was observed a few times. The sample holds other DNA sequences that translate to the same CDR3. This specimen comes from a study of blood T cell repertoires in COVID-19. Study-wide background: The study drew acute and convalescent COVID-19 samples from the United States, Italy and Spain. T cells, B-cell-depleted T cells, or PBMCs provided the cDNA or gDNA that served as material.

Authors' methods: For nucleated cells, counts were estimated from reference gene primer amplification. Clones were sequenced by immunoSEQ multiplex PCR, and TCRdb holds only the in-frame ones, with some missing. V and J calls and clone size follow that table, whereas D and trimming were derived from the DNA. The sample has around 99,000 clones, roughly 78% seen once. This CDR3 has 14 residues. V lost 3 bases to trimming and J lost 1 base, with 9 bases between them. Germline CDR1 reads SGHTA; CDR2 reads FQGTGA. Sequenced sample: peripheral blood. The chain carries TRBV7-3 and TRBJ1-1; possible D gene TRBD1, 6 bases. This TCR was sampled from a woman older than 75 with active or convalescent COVID-19. For the CDR3, the DNA is TGTGCCAGCAGCTTGCAGGGGTCGAACACTGAAGCTTTCTTT. Its protein is CASSLQGSNTEAFF.